These 7 T cell receptor beta chains share one sample of origin, sequenced in a study of blood T cell repertoires in COVID-19. Sequencing used immunoSEQ multiplex PCR; TCRdb keeps in-frame clones, though not all of them. Among some 53,000 clones listed, 87% were seen once. Sequencing was carried out using peripheral blood. Every receptor here comes from a human donor with active COVID-19. The donor label of this sample is uncertain.

The chain joins TRBV5-1 to TRBJ1-1; 7 nucleotides agree with TRBD1. V gave up 3 bases and J gave up 4 bases; unmatched junction bases: 6. The CDR3 has 14 amino acids. CDR1 is SGHRS and CDR2 is YFSETQ in the germline V gene. For the CDR3, the DNA is TGCGCCAGCAGCTCGGAGACAGGGCGCACTGAAGCTTTCTTT. Amino acids: CASSSETGRTEAFF.

This clone was seen a handful of times. At one end the junction does not follow the germline gene, possibly because of a read error. The chain has TRBV7-7 and TRBJ2-5; TRBD2 matches at 7 bases. CDR3 size: 15 residues. Per germline, CDR1 SSHAT and CDR2 FNYEAQ (reference sequence). The CDR3 DNA sequence: TGTGCTAGCAGCTTAGCACCGGGGGGACTTGAGACCCAGTACTTC. As protein: CASSLAPGGLETQYF. Filled out from reference TRBV7-7 and TRBJ2-5, the complete variable domain reads GAGVSQSPRYKVTKRGQDVTLRCDPISSHATLYWYQQALGQGPEFLTYFNYEAQPDKSGLPSDRFSAERPEGSISTLTIQRTEQRDSAMYRCASSLAPGGLETQYFGPGTRLLVL.

The chain combines TRBV5-4 with TRBJ2-5; D may be TRBD1 (6 bases). The CDR3 length is 15 residues. Germline CDR1 is SGHNT and CDR2 is YYREEE (reference sequence). Trimming removed 4 bases at V and 5 bases at J, with 18 bases between. The CDR3 is CASSVTGSLGETQYF. The CDR3 nucleotides are TGTGCCAGCAGCGTAACAGGGTCTCTAGGGGAGACCCAGTACTTC.

V usage is TRBV6-5 and J usage is TRBJ1-5; no clear D gene. Germline lookup yields CDR1 MNHEY and CDR2 SVGAGI. CDR3 length equals 13 residues. V was cut by 6 bases and J by 6 bases, with 12 bases left in between. DNA of the CDR3: TGTGCCAGCAGCACTAGAGGCGGTCAGCCCCAGCATTTT. Encoded protein: CASSTRGGQPQHF.

DNA for the CDR3: TGTGCCAGCAGCCAAGAACTAGCGCAGTCCTACGAGCAGTACTTC. It codes for CASSQELAQSYEQYF. The chain couples TRBV4-2 to TRBJ2-7; the match to TRBD2 covers 7 bases. CDR1 is LGHNA and CDR2 is YNFKEQ in the germline V gene. With 0 bases clipped from V and 1 base from J, the junction kept 3 bases outside the gene matches. The CDR3 consists of 15 residues.

The rearrangement joins TRBV7-8 to TRBJ1-4; D may be TRBD1 (6 bases). CDR1 SGHVS and CDR2 FQNEAQ come from the germline V gene. This CDR3 region has 17 residues. The V end was cut by 2 bases, the J end by 2 bases, with 15 bases between. The chain's CDR3 is CASSLTQGSGTNEKLFF. The CDR3 DNA reads TGTGCCAGCAGCTTAACTCAGGGGTCGGGGACTAATGAAAAACTGTTTTTT.

The chain joins TRBV4-1 to TRBJ1-1; unclear D gene. The CDR3 spans 16 residues. Germline V gene lookup returns CDR1 MGHRA and CDR2 YSYEKL. The V end lost 0 bases, the J end lost 8 bases, and 19 bases lay between the germline ends. CDR3 DNA: TGCGCCAGCAGCCAAGAACGGCGACTGACCGGCGAGGAAGCTTTCTTT. It translates to CASSQERRLTGEEAFF.